The 15 T cell receptor beta chains in this list originate from one sample, sequenced in a study of blood T cell repertoires in COVID-19. Sequencing used immunoSEQ multiplex PCR; TCRdb keeps in-frame clones, though not all of them. The sample has a few hundred thousand clones, about 86% seen once. Sequencing was carried out using peripheral blood. Receptors originate from a woman in her fifties or sixties with acute or convalescent COVID-19.

The chain carries TRBV5-5 and TRBJ2-4, with a weak D call TRBD1 (7 bases). The CDR3 contains 13 residues. The V gene lost 2 bases and the J gene lost 9 bases, with 12 bases spanning the gap. CDR1 is SGHKS, CDR2 YYEKEE, per germline (reference sequence). In nucleotides, the CDR3 is TGTGCCAGCAGCTTAAGTCAGGGGGGCATTCAGTACTTC. It is translated as CASSLSQGGIQYF.

Here the CDR3 reads CTCGRGTGPEELFF. CDR3 nucleotides: TGTACATGCGGCCGGGGGACAGGTCCGGAGGAACTGTTTTTT. The V gene is TRBV27, the J gene TRBJ1-4, with 8 bases that match TRBD1. There are 14 residues in the CDR3. Germline CDR1 and CDR2: MNHEY and SMNVEV (reference sequence).

This chain's CDR3 is CASSLEGRTGDYGYTF. The CDR3 DNA reads as TGCGCCAGCAGCTTGGAAGGGAGGACAGGAGACTATGGCTACACCTTC. This chain links TRBV5-1 with TRBJ1-2, with 7 positions matching TRBD1. The V and J ends lost 0 bases and 3 bases, in that order; junction bases with no gene match: 8. From germline, CDR1 is SGHRS and CDR2 YFSETQ. This CDR3 spans 16 amino acids.

The gene calls are TRBV19 and TRBJ2-4; a weak D match, TRBD2 (5 bases). This CDR3 contains 15 residues. Germline V lookup: CDR1 LNHDA, CDR2 SQIVND (reference sequence). Trimming removed 4 bases at V and 0 bases at J, with 10 bases between. The chain's CDR3 is CASSTGDLAKNIQYF. DNA for the CDR3: TGTGCCAGTAGTACCGGGGATCTAGCCAAAAACATTCAGTACTTC.

The chain is built from TRBV24-1 and TRBJ2-1, with TRBD1 matching 12 bases. V gave up 9 bases and J gave up 3 bases; unmatched junction bases: 2. The germline CDR1 and CDR2 sequences are KGHDR and SFDVKD. This CDR3 is built from 14 residues. CDR3 residues: CATGTGGFYNEQFF. CDR3 DNA sequence: TGTGCCACCGGGACAGGGGGCTTCTACAATGAGCAGTTCTTC.

This rearrangement joins TRBV19 to TRBJ1-4; D uncertain. The germline gives CDR1 LNHDA, CDR2 SQIVND (reference sequence). This CDR3 is 15 amino acids long. V was shortened by 3 bases and J by 8 bases, with 16 bases between the two germline ends. CDR3 sequence reads: CASSIANRIDEKLFF. The CDR3 coding sequence is TGTGCCAGTAGTATCGCGAACAGAATAGACGAAAAACTGTTTTTT.

V is TRBV4-1 and J is TRBJ2-3; D may be TRBD2 (6 bases). Per germline, CDR1 MGHRA and CDR2 YSYEKL. With 1 base removed from V and 4 bases from J, the gap between germline ends came to 6 bases. The CDR3 is 13 residues long. The CDR3 region is CASSQGLADTQYF. Here the CDR3 DNA reads TGCGCCAGCAGCCAAGGACTAGCAGATACGCAGTATTTT.

The table lists this clone with a few counts. This sequence joins TRBV2 and TRBJ1-1, with D possibly being TRBD1 (6 bases). The germline CDR1 and CDR2 sequences are SNHLY and FYNNEI. This CDR3 is 14 amino acids long. V was trimmed by 3 bases and J by 3 bases, leaving 11 bases between them. The CDR3 here is CASSDTAGDTEAFF. The DNA for the CDR3 is TGTGCCAGCAGTGACACGGCAGGGGACACTGAAGCTTTCTTT.

This clone was seen a few times. The V call is TRBV11-1, the J call TRBJ2-5; 7 bases map to TRBD1. V was clipped by 4 bases and J by 5 bases; unmatched bases: 13. From germline, CDR1 is SGHAT and CDR2 FQDESV (reference sequence). The CDR3 covers 16 residues. CDR3 nucleotide sequence: TGTGCCAGCAGCTCCACCGGATCGAGACAGGGTGAGACCCAGTACTTC. This sequence encodes CASSSTGSRQGETQYF.

The chain is built from TRBV7-9 and TRBJ2-2, with a possible D match to TRBD2 (6 bases). Germline values: CDR1 SEHNR, CDR2 FQNEAQ (reference sequence). V was pared by 5 bases and J by 3 bases, with 13 bases between. The length of the CDR3 is 15 residues. CDR3 sequence (DNA): TGTGCCAGCAGCCCAGGAGGGGTTGACACCGGGGAGCTGTTTTTT. This codes for CASSPGGVDTGELFF. Full variable domain (rest looked up from reference TRBV7-9 and TRBJ2-2): DTGVSQNPRHKITKRGQNVTFRCDPISEHNRLYWYRQTLGQGPEFLTYFQNEAQLEKSRLLSDRFSAERPKGSFSTLEIQRTEQGDSAMYLCASSPGGVDTGELFFGEGSRLTVL.

The chain combines TRBV9 with TRBJ1-1; TRBD1 matches 8 bases. The CDR3 is 14 amino acids. V was pared by 4 bases and J by 2 bases, with 4 bases of the junction left unmatched. Germline loops: CDR1 SGDLS, CDR2 YYNGEE. CDR3 bases: TGTGCCAGCAGCAAAACAGGGGGTAACACTGAAGCTTTCTTT. Its protein is CASSKTGGNTEAFF.

This clone is a singleton in its sample. The chain recombines TRBV19 with TRBJ2-6; the match to TRBD1 covers 9 bases. There are 17 residues in the CDR3. Trimming removed 7 bases from V and 4 bases from J; junction bases left unmatched: 11. The germline CDR1 and CDR2 sequences are LNHDA and SQIVND (reference sequence). The CDR3 protein is CASNVPGQGGGANVLTF. The DNA of the CDR3 is TGTGCCAGTAACGTCCCGGGACAGGGCGGCGGGGCCAACGTCCTGACTTTC.

Only one count was recorded for this clone. CDR3: CASSQEYGGYTF. In DNA, the CDR3 is TGTGCCAGCAGCCAAGAGTATGGCGGCTACACCTTC. The chain joins TRBV14 to TRBJ1-2; unclear D gene. V dropped 0 bases and J dropped 8 bases, with 7 bases sitting between them. This CDR3 comprises 12 residues. Germline CDR1 and CDR2: SGHDN and FVKESK.

This clone was seen once. For the CDR3, the DNA is TGTGCCAGCAGCTTAAGGACTGACCCCTACAATGAGCAGTTCTTC. Encoded protein: CASSLRTDPYNEQFF. This chain connects TRBV11-2 to TRBJ2-1, with TRBD2 as a possible D gene (5 bases). The CDR3 is 15 amino acids. V lost 2 bases, J lost 2 bases, and 10 bases lay in between. CDR1 is SGHAT and CDR2 is FQNNGV in the germline V gene.

The chain uses TRBV19 and TRBJ2-1, with D possibly matching TRBD1 (5 bases). CDR1 LNHDA and CDR2 SQIVND come from the germline V gene (reference sequence). Trimming removed 7 bases at V and 7 bases at J, with 23 bases between. The CDR3 contains 16 residues. The CDR3: CASTPPWAGPENEQFF. CDR3 DNA: TGTGCCAGTACTCCTCCTTGGGCAGGGCCGGAAAATGAGCAGTTCTTC. Supplemented by reference TRBV19 and TRBJ2-1, the full variable domain reads DGGITQSPKYLFRKEGQNVTLSCEQNLNHDAMYWYRQDPGQGLRLIYYSQIVNDFQKGDIAEGYSVSREKKESFPLTVTSAQKNPTAFYLCASTPPWAGPENEQFFGPGTRLTVL.